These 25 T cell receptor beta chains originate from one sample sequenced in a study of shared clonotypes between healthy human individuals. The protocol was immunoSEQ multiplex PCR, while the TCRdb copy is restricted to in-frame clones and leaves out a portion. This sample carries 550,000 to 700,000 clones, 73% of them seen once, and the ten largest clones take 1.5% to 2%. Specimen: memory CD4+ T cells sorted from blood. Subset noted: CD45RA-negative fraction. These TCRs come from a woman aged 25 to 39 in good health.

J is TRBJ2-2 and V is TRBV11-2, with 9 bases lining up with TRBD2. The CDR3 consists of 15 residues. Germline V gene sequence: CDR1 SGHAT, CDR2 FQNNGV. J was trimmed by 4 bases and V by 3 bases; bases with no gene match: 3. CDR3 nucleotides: TGTGCCAGCAGCTTTAGCGGGAGTGGCACCGGGGAGCTGTTTTTT. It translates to CASSFSGSGTGELFF.

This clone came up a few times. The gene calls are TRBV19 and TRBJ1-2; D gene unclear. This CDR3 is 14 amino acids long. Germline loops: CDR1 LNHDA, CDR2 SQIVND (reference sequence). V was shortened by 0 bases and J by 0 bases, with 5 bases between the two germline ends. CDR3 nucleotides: TGTGCCAGTAGTATAGATCGGCCTAACTATGGCTACACCTTC. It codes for CASSIDRPNYGYTF.

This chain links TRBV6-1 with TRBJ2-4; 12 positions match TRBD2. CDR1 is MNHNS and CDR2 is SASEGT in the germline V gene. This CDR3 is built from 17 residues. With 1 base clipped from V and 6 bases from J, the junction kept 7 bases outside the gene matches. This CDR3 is CASSEVVGGLAGNIQYF. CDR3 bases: TGTGCCAGCAGTGAAGTTGTGGGGGGACTAGCGGGAAACATTCAGTACTTC.

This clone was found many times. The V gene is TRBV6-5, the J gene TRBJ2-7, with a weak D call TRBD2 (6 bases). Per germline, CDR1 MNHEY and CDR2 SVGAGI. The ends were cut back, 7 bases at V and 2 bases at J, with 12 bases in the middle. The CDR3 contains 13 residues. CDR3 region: CASTRRGPYEQYF. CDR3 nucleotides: TGTGCCAGCACCAGGAGGGGTCCCTACGAGCAGTACTTC.

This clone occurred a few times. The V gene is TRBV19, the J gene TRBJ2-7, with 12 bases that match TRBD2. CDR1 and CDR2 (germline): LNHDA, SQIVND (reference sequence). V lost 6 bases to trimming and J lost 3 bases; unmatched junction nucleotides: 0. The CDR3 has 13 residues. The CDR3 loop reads CASRTSGSYEQYF. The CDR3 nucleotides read TGTGCCAGTAGGACTAGCGGGAGCTACGAGCAGTACTTC.

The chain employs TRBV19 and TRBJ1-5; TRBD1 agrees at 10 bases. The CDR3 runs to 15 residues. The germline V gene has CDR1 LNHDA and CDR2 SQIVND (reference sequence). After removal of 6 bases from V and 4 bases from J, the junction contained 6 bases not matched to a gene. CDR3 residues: CASRWGQGRNQPQHF. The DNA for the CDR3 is TGTGCCAGTAGATGGGGACAGGGGCGAAATCAGCCCCAGCATTTT.

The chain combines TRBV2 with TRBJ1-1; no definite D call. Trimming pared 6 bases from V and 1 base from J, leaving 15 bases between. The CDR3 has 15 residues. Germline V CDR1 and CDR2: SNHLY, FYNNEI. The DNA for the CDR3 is TGTGCCAGCAGGGTTGGTGAAAGATCGAACACTGAAGCTTTCTTT. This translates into CASRVGERSNTEAFF.

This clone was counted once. In DNA form, the CDR3 reads TGTGCCAGCAGTTTAGGAGGAGTTCCCGAGCAGTACTTC. Amino acids: CASSLGGVPEQYF. The genes are TRBV28 and TRBJ2-7; D perhaps matches TRBD2 (5 bases). Trimming took off 2 bases at V and 6 bases at J, with 11 bases between the two ends. Germline V gives CDR1 MDHEN, CDR2 SYDVKM. The CDR3 totals 13 residues.

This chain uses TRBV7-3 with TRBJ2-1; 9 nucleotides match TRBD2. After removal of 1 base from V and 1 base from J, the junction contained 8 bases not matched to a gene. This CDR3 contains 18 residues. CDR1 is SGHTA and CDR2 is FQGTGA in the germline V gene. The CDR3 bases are TGTGCCAGCAGCTTAAGGGGAGCGGGAGGCCTTTCCTACAATGAGCAGTTCTTC. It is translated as CASSLRGAGGLSYNEQFF.

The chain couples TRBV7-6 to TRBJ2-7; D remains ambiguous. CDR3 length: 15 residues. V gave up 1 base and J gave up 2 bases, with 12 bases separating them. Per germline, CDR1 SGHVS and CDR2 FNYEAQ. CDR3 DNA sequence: TGTGCCAGCAGCTTAGGCCGGAACCCTACCTACGAGCAGTACTTC. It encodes CASSLGRNPTYEQYF.

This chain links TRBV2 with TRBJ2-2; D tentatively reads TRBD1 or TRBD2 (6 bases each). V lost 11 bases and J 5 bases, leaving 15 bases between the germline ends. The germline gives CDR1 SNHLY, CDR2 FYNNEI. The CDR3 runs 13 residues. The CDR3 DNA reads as TGTGCCGGAGTTCAGGGGAGGACCGGGGAGCTGTTTTTT. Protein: CAGVQGRTGELFF.

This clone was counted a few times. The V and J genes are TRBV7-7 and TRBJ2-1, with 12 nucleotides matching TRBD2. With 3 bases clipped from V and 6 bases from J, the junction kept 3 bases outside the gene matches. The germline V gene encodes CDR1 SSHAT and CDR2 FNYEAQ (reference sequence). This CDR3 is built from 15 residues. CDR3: CASSFRTSGVNEQFF. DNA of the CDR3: TGTGCCAGCAGCTTTCGGACTAGCGGGGTCAATGAGCAGTTCTTC.

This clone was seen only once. This CDR3 reads CASNLPPAGEAEAFF. In DNA, the CDR3 is TGTGCCAGCAACTTACCTCCGGCGGGGGAAGCTGAAGCTTTCTTT. The V call is TRBV28, the J call TRBJ1-1; tentatively, D is TRBD1 (5 bases). Trimming shortened V by 7 bases and J by 6 bases, and 21 bases separated the two germline ends. The V gene's germline CDR1 is MDHEN and CDR2 SYDVKM. The CDR3 contains 15 residues.

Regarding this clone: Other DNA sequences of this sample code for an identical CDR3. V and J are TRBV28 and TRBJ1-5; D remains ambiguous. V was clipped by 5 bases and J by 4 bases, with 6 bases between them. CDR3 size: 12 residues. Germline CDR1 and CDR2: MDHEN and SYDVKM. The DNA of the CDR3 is TGTGCCAGCAGTCGTGGAAATCAGCCCCAGCATTTT. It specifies CASSRGNQPQHF.

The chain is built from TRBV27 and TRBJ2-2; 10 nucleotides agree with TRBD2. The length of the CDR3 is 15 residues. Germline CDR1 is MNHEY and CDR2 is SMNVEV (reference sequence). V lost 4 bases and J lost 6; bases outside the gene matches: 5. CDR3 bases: TGTGCCAGCAGTTCGCTAGCGGGAGTACCCGGGGAGCTGTTTTTT. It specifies CASSSLAGVPGELFF.

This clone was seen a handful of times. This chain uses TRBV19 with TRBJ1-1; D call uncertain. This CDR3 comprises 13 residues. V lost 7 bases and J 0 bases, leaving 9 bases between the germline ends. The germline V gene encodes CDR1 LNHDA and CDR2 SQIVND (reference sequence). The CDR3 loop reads CASMFRMNTEAFF. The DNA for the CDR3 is TGTGCCAGTATGTTCCGTATGAACACTGAAGCTTTCTTT. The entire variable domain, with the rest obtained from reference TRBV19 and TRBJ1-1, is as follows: DGGITQSPKYLFRKEGQNVTLSCEQNLNHDAMYWYRQDPGQGLRLIYYSQIVNDFQKGDIAEGYSVSREKKESFPLTVTSAQKNPTAFYLCASMFRMNTEAFFGQGTRLTVV.

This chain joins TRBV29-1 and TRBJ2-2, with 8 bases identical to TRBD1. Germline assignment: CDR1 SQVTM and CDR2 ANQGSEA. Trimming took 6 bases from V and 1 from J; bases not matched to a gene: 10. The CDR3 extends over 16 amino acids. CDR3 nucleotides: TGCAGCGTCCCGAGGGTAGGACAGGGGAACACCGGGGAGCTGTTTTTT. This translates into CSVPRVGQGNTGELFF.

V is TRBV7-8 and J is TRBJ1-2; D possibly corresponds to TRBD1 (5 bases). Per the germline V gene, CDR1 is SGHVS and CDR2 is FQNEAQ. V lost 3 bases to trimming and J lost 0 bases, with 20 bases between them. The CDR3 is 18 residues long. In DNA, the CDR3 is TGTGCCAGCAGCTTTTCCCCACAGGCCTGGTTGGCTAACTATGGCTACACCTTC. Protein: CASSFSPQAWLANYGYTF.

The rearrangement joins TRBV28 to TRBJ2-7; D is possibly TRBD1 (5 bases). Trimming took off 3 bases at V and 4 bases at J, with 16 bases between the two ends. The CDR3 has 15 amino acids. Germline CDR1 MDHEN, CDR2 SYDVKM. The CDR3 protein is CASSFFRTGEYEQYF. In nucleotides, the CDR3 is TGTGCCAGCAGTTTTTTCCGCACAGGCGAGTACGAGCAGTACTTC.

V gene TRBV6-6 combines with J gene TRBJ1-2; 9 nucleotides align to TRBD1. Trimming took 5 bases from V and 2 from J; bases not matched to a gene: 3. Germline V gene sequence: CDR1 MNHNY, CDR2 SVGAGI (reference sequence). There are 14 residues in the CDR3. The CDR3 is CASSTDRGNYGYTF. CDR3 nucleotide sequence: TGTGCCAGCAGTACGGACAGGGGAAACTATGGCTACACCTTC.

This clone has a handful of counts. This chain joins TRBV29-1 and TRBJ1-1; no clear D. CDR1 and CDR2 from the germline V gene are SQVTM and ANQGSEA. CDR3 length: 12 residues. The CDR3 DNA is TGCACCGCCGGGGAGGAGTGGACTGAAGCTTTCTTT. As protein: CTAGEEWTEAFF.

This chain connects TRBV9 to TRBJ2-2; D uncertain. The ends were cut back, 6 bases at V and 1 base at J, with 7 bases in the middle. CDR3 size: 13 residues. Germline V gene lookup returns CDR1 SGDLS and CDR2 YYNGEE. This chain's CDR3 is CASNKRNTGELFF. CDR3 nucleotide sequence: TGTGCCAGCAATAAGCGGAACACCGGGGAGCTGTTTTTT.

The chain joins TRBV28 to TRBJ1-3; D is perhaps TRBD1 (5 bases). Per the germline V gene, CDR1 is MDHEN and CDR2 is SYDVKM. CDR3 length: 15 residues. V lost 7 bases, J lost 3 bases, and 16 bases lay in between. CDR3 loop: CASTLSGAGGNTIYF. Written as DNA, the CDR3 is TGTGCCAGCACCCTCAGCGGGGCCGGTGGAAACACCATATATTTT.

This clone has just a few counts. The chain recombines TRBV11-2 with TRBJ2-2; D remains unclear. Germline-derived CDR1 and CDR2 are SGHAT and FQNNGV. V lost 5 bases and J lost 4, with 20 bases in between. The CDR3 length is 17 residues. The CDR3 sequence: CASSPMSAFDITGELFF. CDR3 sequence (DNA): TGTGCCAGCAGCCCGATGTCAGCGTTCGATATCACCGGGGAGCTGTTTTTT.

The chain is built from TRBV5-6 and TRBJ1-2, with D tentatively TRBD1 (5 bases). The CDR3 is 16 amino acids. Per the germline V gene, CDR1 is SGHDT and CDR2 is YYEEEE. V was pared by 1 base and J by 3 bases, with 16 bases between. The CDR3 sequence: CASSLPGAGGDYGYTF. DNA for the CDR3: TGTGCCAGCAGCTTGCCCGGGGCCGGAGGGGACTATGGCTACACCTTC.